The 12 T cell receptor beta chains below were found in one sample sequenced in a study of cytomegalovirus exposure and HLA in healthy donors. The PCR was carried out with 60 Vbeta primers and 13 Jbeta primers. Clones were sequenced by immunoSEQ multiplex PCR, and TCRdb holds only the in-frame ones, with some missing. This sample has about 150,000 clones; about two thirds occur once, and the top ten carry under 11%. The material sequenced was PBMCs. These receptor sequences come from a man aged 25 to 40 in good health and CMV-seropositive.

This sequence joins TRBV25-1 and TRBJ2-7, with D tentatively TRBD1 (6 bases). The CDR3 covers 14 residues. The germline CDR1 and CDR2 sequences are MGHDK and SYGVNS. With 5 bases removed from V and 0 bases from J, the gap between germline ends came to 11 bases. The CDR3, as DNA: TGTGCCAGCAGTTTGGGACACATCTCCTACGAGCAGTACTTC. This gives the protein CASSLGHISYEQYF.

This clone has just a few counts. This chain joins TRBV9 and TRBJ2-1; 7 nucleotides line up with TRBD1. Trimming took 5 bases from V and 5 from J; bases not matched to a gene: 13. The CDR3 runs to 16 residues. Germline CDR1 reads SGDLS; CDR2 reads YYNGEE. The CDR3 nucleotides are TGTGCCAGCAGTTATCAGGGGGTCTTGCCTAACAATGAGCAGTTCTTC. It is translated as CASSYQGVLPNNEQFF.

The chain couples TRBV5-6 to TRBJ1-3; D may be TRBD1 (6 bases). CDR3 length: 15 residues. Trimming cost V 0 bases and J 2 bases, with 9 bases left between them. Germline values: CDR1 SGHDT, CDR2 YYEEEE. CDR3 sequence (DNA): TGTGCCAGCAGCTTGGTGCAGGGGCCTGGAAACACCATATATTTT. This sequence encodes CASSLVQGPGNTIYF.

The rearrangement uses TRBV6-5 and TRBJ2-1; 12 nucleotides match TRBD2. There are 15 residues in the CDR3. CDR1 and CDR2 (germline): MNHEY, SVGAGI. The J segment lost 9 bases and the V segment lost 6 bases, leaving 9 bases of the junction unmatched. The CDR3 region is CASSPMTSGSSEQFF. CDR3 sequence (DNA): TGTGCCAGCAGCCCGATGACTAGCGGGAGTTCTGAGCAGTTCTTC.

V and J are TRBV5-6 and TRBJ1-2, with 9 bases fitting TRBD1. J gave up 2 bases and V 4 bases, and 3 bases lay outside the gene matches. The length of the CDR3 is 14 residues. Germline V gene data show CDR1 as SGHDT and CDR2 as YYEEEE. For the CDR3, the DNA is TGTGCCAGCAGCCCAGGACAGGGGAACTATGGCTACACCTTC. Translating gives CASSPGQGNYGYTF.

The V and J genes are TRBV6-5 and TRBJ2-5; 7 bases fit TRBD2. Judging by the DNA end, TRBJ2-7 fits better; the J call may be wrong. The CDR3 loop spans 15 amino acids. Germline assignment: CDR1 MNHEY and CDR2 SVGAGI. The DNA of the CDR3 is TGTGCCAGCAGCCCCGAATCCGGGGGGTCCTACGAGCAGTACTTC. Encoded protein: CASSPESGGSYEQYF.

This chain links TRBV4-1 with TRBJ2-7; 11 nucleotides agree with TRBD1. The germline gives CDR1 MGHRA, CDR2 YSYEKL. The CDR3 sequence is 17 residues long. V lost 4 bases to trimming and J lost 4 bases; unmatched junction nucleotides: 12. This CDR3 is CASSRGATGTGGYEQYF. The CDR3, as DNA: TGCGCCAGCAGCCGAGGAGCAACCGGGACAGGGGGTTACGAGCAGTACTTC.

The chain employs TRBV11-3 and TRBJ2-2; a weak D match, TRBD1 (5 bases). Deletions cut 0 bases from V and 3 bases from J, with 14 bases between. Germline loops: CDR1 SGHNT, CDR2 YENEEA. The CDR3 runs to 17 residues. CDR3: CASSLDGQGWDTGELFF. CDR3 sequence (DNA): TGTGCCAGCAGCTTAGATGGGCAGGGTTGGGACACCGGGGAGCTGTTTTTT. Supplemented by reference TRBV11-3 and TRBJ2-2, the full variable domain reads EAGVVQSPRYKIIEKKQPVAFWCNPISGHNTLYWYLQNLGQGPELLIRYENEEAVDDSQLPKDRFSAERLKGVDSTLKIQPAELGDSAVYLCASSLDGQGWDTGELFFGEGSRLTVL.

The DNA of the CDR3 is TGTGCCAGCAGTTTTGGGGCGTACTCCTACAATGAGCAGTTCTTC. It translates to CASSFGAYSYNEQFF. The rearrangement uses TRBV28 and TRBJ2-1, with a possible D match to TRBD1 (5 bases). CDR3 length: 15 amino acids. CDR1 MDHEN and CDR2 SYDVKM come from the germline V gene. The V gene lost 3 bases and the J gene lost 0 bases, with 9 bases spanning the gap.

The chain uses TRBV7-2 and TRBJ1-2; TRBD1 might be the D (6 bases). Trimming shortened V by 5 bases and J by 2 bases, and 12 bases separated the two germline ends. CDR1 is SGHTA and CDR2 is FQGNSA in the germline V gene. This CDR3 has 14 amino acids. In DNA, the CDR3 is TGTGCCAGCAGCCCTAACAGGGAGAACTATGGCTACACCTTC. It codes for CASSPNRENYGYTF.

The chain joins TRBV4-1 to TRBJ1-1, with 8 bases lining up with TRBD1. The trim removed 1 base at V and 1 base at J, leaving 2 bases unmatched. Per germline, CDR1 MGHRA and CDR2 YSYEKL. The CDR3 has 15 residues. The CDR3: CASSQVGTGNTEAFF. CDR3 nucleotide sequence: TGCGCCAGCAGCCAAGTCGGGACAGGGAACACTGAAGCTTTCTTT.

This clone was observed a handful of times. The chain combines TRBV14 with TRBJ2-3; possible D gene TRBD2, 6 bases. Trimming stripped 3 bases from V and 2 bases from J, with 18 bases between. The CDR3 consists of 17 residues. CDR1 SGHDN and CDR2 FVKESK come from the germline V gene. CDR3 amino acids: CASSQGRGRDPTDTQYF. CDR3 in DNA: TGTGCCAGCAGCCAGGGAAGAGGGCGGGACCCCACAGATACGCAGTATTTT.